These 22 T cell receptor beta chains originate from one sample sequenced in a study of CD4+ T cells in melanoma. Using immunoSEQ multiplex PCR, the repertoire was profiled, and TCRdb retains in-frame clones only, with some absent. The repertoire includes 140,000 or so clones, around 90% of them detected once, and approximately 1.4% sits in the top ten. The receptors here all came from a human donor with melanoma.

The chain employs TRBV5-4 and TRBJ1-1, with 10 bases aligning to TRBD1. The germline CDR1 and CDR2 sequences are SGHNT and YYREEE (reference sequence). Trimming at V came to 6 bases and at J to 4 bases, leaving 9 bases not matched to a gene. CDR3 size: 15 residues. The chain's CDR3 is CASTHPRTGGTEAFF. CDR3 DNA: TGTGCCAGCACTCATCCAAGGACAGGGGGCACTGAAGCTTTCTTT.

This sequence joins TRBV6-4 and TRBJ1-1; no clear D gene. Germline CDR1 and CDR2: MRHNA and SNTAGT. Trimming took off 6 bases at V and 8 bases at J, with 19 bases between the two ends. This CDR3 has 14 amino acids. CDR3 region: CASRTDGTVTEAFF. The CDR3 nucleotides read TGTGCCAGCAGAACAGACGGAACCGTCACAGAAGCTTTCTTT.

This chain connects TRBV5-1 to TRBJ2-7, with D maybe TRBD2 (6 bases). Per the germline V gene, CDR1 is SGHRS and CDR2 is YFSETQ. There are 14 residues in the CDR3. The V gene lost 3 bases and the J gene lost 1 base, with 11 bases spanning the gap. DNA for the CDR3: TGCGCCAGCAGCTCGTTCGGGGGATCCTACGAGCAGTACTTC. Protein product: CASSSFGGSYEQYF.

This clone was picked up one time. The gene calls are TRBV14 and TRBJ2-7, with D possibly being TRBD1 or TRBD2 (5 bases each). V was trimmed by 4 bases and J by 7 bases, leaving 20 bases between them. The germline V gene has CDR1 SGHDN and CDR2 FVKESK. The CDR3 spans 15 residues. CDR3 sequence (DNA): TGTGCCAGCAGCCCCGGGGCCCAAAACTCGGGGGAGCAGTACTTC. Residues: CASSPGAQNSGEQYF.

This chain joins TRBV30 and TRBJ1-3; no definite D call. Germline V lookup: CDR1 GTSNPN, CDR2 SVGIG (reference sequence). The length of the CDR3 is 15 residues. Trimming removed 2 bases from V and 4 bases from J, with 15 bases in between. CDR3: CAWSTSPAGGNTIYF. CDR3 DNA sequence: TGTGCCTGGAGTACTTCGCCGGCTGGCGGAAACACCATATATTTT.

The chain is built from TRBV4-2 and TRBJ1-5; no clear D. V was cut by 4 bases and J by 0 bases, with 10 bases left in between. CDR3 length equals 15 residues. Germline-derived CDR1 and CDR2 are LGHNA and YNFKEQ. DNA of the CDR3: TGTGCCAGCAGCCGGCAGCTAAATAGCAATCAGCCCCAGCATTTT. Amino acids: CASSRQLNSNQPQHF.

V gene TRBV5-1 combines with J gene TRBJ2-3, with D perhaps matching TRBD2 (6 bases). The CDR3 has 15 amino acids. Trimming stripped 3 bases from V and 4 bases from J, with 15 bases between. The germline V gene encodes CDR1 SGHRS and CDR2 YFSETQ. The CDR3 is CASSWTVGGADTQYF. Here the CDR3 DNA reads TGCGCCAGCAGCTGGACGGTGGGAGGCGCAGATACGCAGTATTTT.

This rearrangement joins TRBV5-4 to TRBJ1-1; D uncertain. Looked up from germline, CDR1 is SGHNT and CDR2 is YYREEE (reference sequence). This CDR3 is built from 15 residues. V was cut by 4 bases and J by 4 bases, with 17 bases left in between. The CDR3 protein is CASSRPDGGLTEAFF. The CDR3 DNA reads TGTGCCAGCAGCAGACCGGACGGCGGTCTCACTGAAGCTTTCTTT.

The chain links TRBV2 to TRBJ2-7, with TRBD1 matching 7 bases. This CDR3 contains 14 residues. Trimming removed 1 base from V and 3 bases from J; junction bases left unmatched: 3. Germline V gene lookup returns CDR1 SNHLY and CDR2 FYNNEI. Here the CDR3 DNA reads TGTGCCAGCAGTGAAGGGGACAGCTTCTACGAGCAGTACTTC. Its protein product is CASSEGDSFYEQYF.

The rearrangement joins TRBV5-6 to TRBJ1-1; D gene uncertain. The germline V and J ends were trimmed by 2 bases and 1 base, with 6 bases remaining between them. This CDR3 is built from 13 residues. CDR1 is SGHDT, CDR2 YYEEEE, per germline. The CDR3 nucleotides are TGTGCCAGCAGCTTAACAGCGAACACTGAAGCTTTCTTT. This sequence encodes CASSLTANTEAFF.

The chain carries TRBV4-1 and TRBJ2-3, with 9 bases matching TRBD2. The CDR3 has 18 amino acids. Germline V gene data show CDR1 as MGHRA and CDR2 as YSYEKL. J gave up 4 bases and V 1 base, and 12 bases lay outside the gene matches. CDR3 loop: CASSQVFAGGGASDTQYF. DNA of the CDR3: TGCGCCAGCAGCCAAGTCTTCGCGGGCGGGGGGGCCTCAGATACGCAGTATTTT.

This clone showed up just once. The V gene is TRBV7-9, the J gene TRBJ2-2, with TRBD2 as a possible D gene (5 bases). The germline V gene has CDR1 SEHNR and CDR2 FQNEAQ (reference sequence). V lost 5 bases and J 7 bases, leaving 17 bases between the germline ends. CDR3 size: 15 residues. CDR3 in amino acids: CASSLGAILDGELFF. As DNA, the CDR3 is TGTGCCAGCAGCCTGGGAGCGATTTTAGACGGGGAGCTGTTTTTT.

The gene calls are TRBV30 and TRBJ1-1, with TRBD1 as a possible D gene (6 bases). Trimming took off 0 bases at V and 11 bases at J, with 13 bases between the two ends. This CDR3 region has 12 residues. Germline V gives CDR1 GTSNPN, CDR2 SVGIG (reference sequence). The CDR3 sequence is CAWSVWGTRAFF. The DNA for the CDR3 is TGTGCCTGGAGTGTATGGGGGACACGGGCTTTCTTT.

This sequence joins TRBV6-5 and TRBJ1-2, with D possibly TRBD1 on 5 matching bases. The CDR3 is 15 residues long. In germline, CDR1 is MNHEY, CDR2 SVGAGI. Trimming stripped 6 bases from V and 1 base from J, with 15 bases between. The CDR3 nucleotides are TGTGCCAGCAGGAGAGGAGGGGCCCATAACTATGGCTACACCTTC. This sequence encodes CASRRGGAHNYGYTF.

The gene calls are TRBV10-3 and TRBJ2-7; TRBD1 aligns across 7 bases. The V segment lost 6 bases and the J segment 2 bases; nucleotides outside the gene matches: 4. Germline CDR1 ENHRY, CDR2 SYGVKD. CDR3 length: 13 amino acids. The chain's CDR3 is CAIRDRFTYEQYF. As DNA, the CDR3 is TGTGCCATCAGGGACAGGTTTACCTACGAGCAGTACTTC.

V is TRBV7-9 and J is TRBJ2-7; weak D call: TRBD2 (5 bases). V lost 1 base and J 3 bases, leaving 19 bases between the germline ends. The CDR3 is 17 amino acids. Germline CDR1 reads SEHNR; CDR2 reads FQNEAQ (reference sequence). The CDR3 protein is CASSLVREGAPNYEQYF. For the CDR3, the DNA is TGTGCCAGCAGCTTAGTGAGAGAGGGCGCTCCCAACTACGAGCAGTACTTC.

The chain uses TRBV9 and TRBJ1-2; 10 positions match TRBD1. The CDR3 has 18 amino acids. CDR1 SGDLS and CDR2 YYNGEE come from the germline V gene. The V segment lost 3 bases and the J segment 9 bases; nucleotides outside the gene matches: 20. CDR3 sequence reads: CASSAGTGAGRVLSRYTF. CDR3 nucleotide sequence: TGTGCCAGCAGCGCCGGGACAGGGGCCGGGAGAGTCCTTTCCCGCTACACCTTC.

This clone was recorded a few times. The chain is built from TRBV11-2 and TRBJ1-1, with D perhaps TRBD1 (6 bases). Germline V gene sequence: CDR1 SGHAT, CDR2 FQNNGV. Between the trimmed V and J ends, which lost 6 bases and 3 bases, there was a span of 17 bases. This CDR3 is built from 15 residues. The CDR3 is CASRPLGGRDTEAFF. CDR3 coding DNA: TGTGCCAGCAGACCTTTGGGGGGGCGGGACACTGAAGCTTTCTTT.

The CDR3 DNA is TGTGCCAGCAGCTCAGCGGTTCCCGGGGAGCTGTTTTTT. It specifies CASSSAVPGELFF. J is TRBJ2-2 and V is TRBV9; D possibly corresponds to TRBD2 (5 bases). The CDR3 contains 13 residues. The V gene's germline CDR1 is SGDLS and CDR2 YYNGEE. Trimming took off 4 bases at V and 6 bases at J, with 10 bases between the two ends.

CDR3 in amino acids: CASSPTGEWNTIYF. The CDR3 DNA reads TGTGCCAGCAGCCCTACAGGGGAATGGAACACCATATATTTT. This rearrangement joins TRBV7-8 to TRBJ1-3, with 7 bases aligning to TRBD1. The V segment lost 5 bases and the J segment 7 bases; nucleotides outside the gene matches: 8. The CDR3 is 14 amino acids. Per germline, CDR1 SGHVS and CDR2 FQNEAQ.

V and J are TRBV28 and TRBJ1-2; D is ambiguous. Germline-derived CDR1 and CDR2 are MDHEN and SYDVKM. This CDR3 is built from 12 residues. Trimming stripped 2 bases from V and 5 bases from J, with 6 bases between. CDR3 nucleotides: TGTGCCAGCAGTTTAGAGGGATATGGCTACACCTTC. This encodes CASSLEGYGYTF.

The chain employs TRBV2 and TRBJ2-2; no definite D call. This CDR3 region has 13 residues. Looked up from germline, CDR1 is SNHLY and CDR2 is FYNNEI. Trimming took 2 bases from V and 7 from J, leaving 8 bases between them. CDR3 residues: CASSEFLVGELFF. As DNA, the CDR3 is TGTGCCAGCAGTGAATTCCTAGTCGGGGAGCTGTTTTTT.